This TCR beta chain is drawn from a study of radiation and T cells in renal cell carcinoma. Study-level background: Nephrectomy followed 15 Gy stereotactic body radiation by 4 weeks. Study observations and caveats: In blood, top tumor clones expanded by 2 weeks, shrinking by 4.

Germline CDR1 is SSHAT and CDR2 is FNYEAQ (reference sequence). CDR3 length equals 14 residues. Repertoires were generated with immunoSEQ multiplex PCR, while TCRdb's copy carries only in-frame clones and drops some. Of about 130,000 clones in the sample, around nine tenths were seen once. Specified time point: baseline pretreatment blood. Specified treatment: 15 Gy SBRT to primary tumor, nephrectomy 4 weeks later. The tumor was a clear cell renal cell carcinoma. A single count supports this clone. Its specificity is not known. A junction end diverges from the germline sequence, so it may reflect a read error.

The chain combines TRBV7-7 with TRBJ2-3; D may be TRBD1 (6 bases). The TCR was taken from a woman between 45 and 65 years old with renal cell carcinoma. Material: blood, obtained from a patient whose treatment included radiotherapy and nephrectomy. CDR3 nucleotide sequence: TGTGCTAGCAGCTATGACAGGACCTCCGATACGCAGTATTTT. Amino acids: CASSYDRTSDTQYF.